These 26 T cell receptor beta chains originate from one sample sequenced in a study of cytomegalovirus exposure and HLA in healthy donors listed by TCRdb under 2017. The library came from the immunoSEQ multiplex PCR assay. The multiplex PCR relied on a mix of 60 forward primers for TCR Vbeta segments and 13 reverse primers for TCR Jbeta segments. Entries here come from immuneACCESS through TCRdb and include only in-frame sequences with V and J called. Some clones fail to appear in such tables; in the studies checked, an unresolved V gene covers under half of the shortfall, and the cause of the remainder is unknown. The sample table records around 170,000 clones; around 80% of these occur just once. The ten largest clones take up around 0.52% of the sample. Sequencing input: PBMCs. The receptors were sampled from a woman aged 45-60 years in good health and CMV-seronegative.

The gene calls are TRBV2 and TRBJ1-5; D is undetermined. Germline CDR1 and CDR2: SNHLY and FYNNEI. V lost 6 bases and J 4 bases, leaving 7 bases between the germline ends. This CDR3 comprises 12 residues. The CDR3 DNA is TGTGCCAGCAGACTGTTGAATCAGCCCCAGCATTTT. Translating gives CASRLLNQPQHF.

The J gene is TRBJ1-5, the V gene TRBV19; D remains unclear. The CDR3 is 15 residues long. Trimming took 4 bases from V and 0 from J, leaving 10 bases between them. The germline V gene encodes CDR1 LNHDA and CDR2 SQIVND (reference sequence). Written as DNA, the CDR3 is TGTGCCAGTAGTAGAGGAGCTTATAGCAATCAGCCCCAGCATTTT. It encodes CASSRGAYSNQPQHF.

The CDR3 here is CASSSVDRNTEAFF. In DNA form, the CDR3 reads TGTGCCAGTTCTTCCGTGGACAGGAACACTGAAGCTTTCTTT. The chain employs TRBV28 and TRBJ1-1, with D perhaps TRBD1 (6 bases). CDR1 is MDHEN and CDR2 is SYDVKM in the germline V gene. The CDR3 spans 14 residues. V was shortened by 9 bases and J by 1 base, with 15 bases between the two germline ends.

In this sample, this clone turned up once. This chain joins TRBV7-9 and TRBJ2-5; 11 bases line up with TRBD2. The V gene end was trimmed by 2 bases and the J gene end by 1 base; junction bases not matched to a gene: 0. Germline loops: CDR1 SEHNR, CDR2 FQNEAQ (reference sequence). The CDR3 length is 15 residues. CDR3 region: CASSLLAGGQETQYF. DNA for the CDR3: TGTGCCAGCAGCTTACTAGCGGGAGGCCAAGAGACCCAGTACTTC.

A word on this clone: The identical CDR3 is also encoded by other nucleotide sequences in the sample. The chain uses TRBV7-2 and TRBJ2-1, with D possibly being TRBD2 (7 bases). Germline values: CDR1 SGHTA, CDR2 FQGNSA. The CDR3 sequence is 13 residues long. CDR3 in DNA: TGTGCTATCAAAAGGGGGGGGTCCCTTGAGCAGTTCTTC. Protein: CAIKRGGSLEQFF.

The V gene is TRBV30, the J gene TRBJ1-2; TRBD1 aligns across 7 bases. This CDR3 spans 14 amino acids. The V and J ends lost 0 bases and 2 bases, in that order; junction bases with no gene match: 3. From germline, CDR1 is GTSNPN and CDR2 SVGIG (reference sequence). CDR3 amino acids: CAWSVLGQNYGYTF. DNA for the CDR3: TGTGCCTGGAGTGTACTGGGACAGAACTATGGCTACACCTTC. Combining the CDR3 with reference TRBV30 and TRBJ1-2 gives the whole variable domain SQTIHQWPATLVQPVGSPLSLECTVEGTSNPNLYWYRQAAGRGLQLLFYSVGIGQISSEVPQNLSASRPQDRQFILSSKKLLLSDSGFYLCAWSVLGQNYGYTFGSGTRLTVV.

The chain combines TRBV28 with TRBJ1-5; 8 bases are a match to TRBD1. The junction had 4 bases not matched to a gene; V was cut back by 4 bases and J by 2 bases. This CDR3 region has 15 residues. CDR1 and CDR2 (germline): MDHEN, SYDVKM. The DNA for the CDR3 is TGTGCCAGCAGTTCAGGACAGGGTGGCAATCAGCCCCAGCATTTT. Translated: CASSSGQGGNQPQHF.

J is TRBJ2-1 and V is TRBV19; 8 bases are shared with TRBD1. Trimming removed 6 bases from V and 0 bases from J; junction bases left unmatched: 4. Germline values: CDR1 LNHDA, CDR2 SQIVND (reference sequence). This CDR3 comprises 15 residues. The CDR3, as DNA: TGTGCCAGTAGCATTGGGACAGGCTCCTACAATGAGCAGTTCTTC. This codes for CASSIGTGSYNEQFF.

The gene calls are TRBV4-3 and TRBJ2-1; 16 bases fit TRBD2. Germline CDR1 and CDR2: LGHNA and YSLEER. CDR3 length: 17 residues. V gave up 2 bases and J gave up 8 bases; unmatched junction bases: 6. The CDR3 region has the DNA TGCGCCAGCAGCCAAAAACGGGGACTAGCGGGGGGGCATGAGCAGTTCTTC. It is translated as CASSQKRGLAGGHEQFF.

The CDR3: CASSQDLGGGELFF. In nucleotides, the CDR3 is TGCGCCAGCAGCCAAGATCTAGGGGGCGGGGAGCTGTTTTTT. The chain links TRBV4-1 to TRBJ2-2, with D perhaps TRBD1 (6 bases). This CDR3 is built from 14 residues. V was shortened by 0 bases and J by 7 bases, with 9 bases between the two germline ends. Germline V gene sequence: CDR1 MGHRA, CDR2 YSYEKL.

J is TRBJ2-1 and V is TRBV28; 7 bases are shared with TRBD2. V shed 0 bases and J 1 base; nucleotides not matched to a gene: 3. This CDR3 has 16 amino acids. Germline V CDR1 and CDR2: MDHEN, SYDVKM. The CDR3 is CASSLWLADSYNEQFF. The CDR3 DNA follows: TGTGCCAGCAGTTTATGGCTAGCGGATTCCTACAATGAGCAGTTCTTC.

The chain has TRBV6-5 and TRBJ1-5; the match to TRBD1 covers 7 bases. Germline V gives CDR1 MNHEY, CDR2 SVGAGI. CDR3 length equals 15 residues. J was trimmed by 6 bases and V by 2 bases; bases with no gene match: 7. The CDR3 coding sequence is TGTGCCAGCAGTTACGAGCCAGGGGGTACTCAGCCCCAGCATTTT. It codes for CASSYEPGGTQPQHF.

This chain connects TRBV16 to TRBJ2-1, with 16 bases that match TRBD2. With 0 bases clipped from V and 6 bases from J, the junction kept 8 bases outside the gene matches. This CDR3 comprises 19 residues. Germline V gene lookup returns CDR1 KGHSY and CDR2 FQNENV. This CDR3 reads CASSQSRGTSGRATNEQFF. The CDR3, as DNA: TGTGCCAGCAGCCAATCGAGAGGGACTAGCGGGAGGGCCACCAATGAGCAGTTCTTC.

The chain's CDR3 is CASSLAAGGTYEQYF. The CDR3 region has the DNA TGCGCCAGCAGCTTGGCGGCAGGGGGTACCTACGAGCAGTACTTC. J is TRBJ2-7 and V is TRBV5-1; the match to TRBD1 covers 7 bases. The trim removed 0 bases at V and 2 bases at J, leaving 5 bases unmatched. CDR1 is SGHRS, CDR2 YFSETQ, per germline. The CDR3 spans 15 residues.

This chain joins TRBV28 and TRBJ1-5, with D possibly matching TRBD1 (5 bases). This CDR3 is 15 amino acids long. The ends were cut back, 6 bases at V and 0 bases at J, with 12 bases in the middle. Germline V gene data show CDR1 as MDHEN and CDR2 as SYDVKM. The CDR3: CASSVGGNSNQPQHF. CDR3 sequence (DNA): TGTGCCAGCAGCGTCGGGGGGAATAGCAATCAGCCCCAGCATTTT.

CDR3 DNA: TGTGCCAGCAGTGAAGACAGGAACACTGAAGCTTTCTTT. It is translated as CASSEDRNTEAFF. The chain joins TRBV2 to TRBJ1-1; no reliable D call. CDR3 length: 13 amino acids. Germline-derived CDR1 and CDR2 are SNHLY and FYNNEI. The V and J ends lost 1 base and 1 base respectively, with 4 bases between them.

This clone was counted once. This sequence joins TRBV7-9 and TRBJ2-7; D is ambiguous. CDR3 length: 13 residues. The germline V gene has CDR1 SEHNR and CDR2 FQNEAQ (reference sequence). V was cut by 1 base and J by 6 bases, with 10 bases left in between. The CDR3 bases are TGTGCCAGCAGCTTAGATTTCCGCGTCGAGCAGTACTTC. Translated: CASSLDFRVEQYF.

This clone was observed once. Other DNA sequences in this sample translate to the same CDR3. The V and J genes are TRBV18 and TRBJ2-1; 9 bases are shared with TRBD1. Germline CDR1 is KGHSH and CDR2 is LQKENI. This CDR3 has 15 amino acids. The J segment lost 2 bases and the V segment lost 6 bases, leaving 5 bases of the junction unmatched. The CDR3 nucleotides are TGTGCCAGCTCCCCGGGACAGGGTGCCTACAATGAGCAGTTCTTC. This sequence encodes CASSPGQGAYNEQFF. Combining the CDR3 with reference TRBV18 and TRBJ2-1 gives the whole variable domain NAGVMQNPRHLVRRRGQEARLRCSPMKGHSHVYWYRQLPEEGLKFMVYLQKENIIDESGMPKERFSAEFPKEGPSILRIQQVVRGDSAAYFCASSPGQGAYNEQFFGPGTRLTVL.

This chain uses TRBV18 with TRBJ2-6, with D possibly TRBD2 on 5 matching bases. CDR1 is KGHSH and CDR2 is LQKENI in the germline V gene. V lost 2 bases and J lost 2, with 16 bases in between. The CDR3 spans 18 residues. The CDR3 is CASSPGLRDGPGANVLTF. The CDR3, as DNA: TGTGCCAGCTCACCAGGACTGAGGGATGGACCTGGGGCCAACGTCCTGACTTTC. Filled out from reference TRBV18 and TRBJ2-6, the complete variable domain reads NAGVMQNPRHLVRRRGQEARLRCSPMKGHSHVYWYRQLPEEGLKFMVYLQKENIIDESGMPKERFSAEFPKEGPSILRIQQVVRGDSAAYFCASSPGLRDGPGANVLTFGAGSRLTVL.

The chain links TRBV12-5 to TRBJ2-1; TRBD1 aligns across 8 bases. The CDR3 runs to 13 residues. The V segment lost 1 base and the J segment 13 bases; nucleotides outside the gene matches: 6. The germline V gene encodes CDR1 LGHNT and CDR2 FRNRAP. The CDR3 DNA reads as TGTGCTAGTGGTTTGGGGGGGCAGGGGGCTCAGTTCTTC. Its protein is CASGLGGQGAQFF.

V and J are TRBV7-9 and TRBJ2-7; D is unclear. Trimming took 1 base from V and 2 from J, leaving 9 bases between them. CDR1 is SEHNR and CDR2 is FQNEAQ in the germline V gene (reference sequence). The CDR3 runs 14 residues. The chain's CDR3 is CASSLVDGAYEQYF. In DNA, the CDR3 is TGTGCCAGCAGCTTAGTCGACGGAGCCTACGAGCAGTACTTC.

This clone was seen a single time. This rearrangement joins TRBV5-1 to TRBJ2-7; 9 bases are shared with TRBD1. The junction had 9 bases not matched to a gene; V was cut back by 4 bases and J by 4 bases. The CDR3 runs 15 residues. Germline-derived CDR1 and CDR2 are SGHRS and YFSETQ. CDR3 DNA sequence: TGCGCCAGCAGCAACCCGGGACAGGGTTCTTACGAGCAGTACTTC. This gives the protein CASSNPGQGSYEQYF.

Only a few counts were recorded for this clone. The genes are TRBV13 and TRBJ2-7, with 12 bases fitting TRBD2. Germline V CDR1 and CDR2: PRHDT, FYEKMQ (reference sequence). The CDR3 has 15 residues. With 5 bases clipped from V and 4 bases from J, the junction kept 6 bases outside the gene matches. CDR3 sequence (DNA): TGTGCCAGCAGCCCCACTAGCGGGGGGCGATACGAGCAGTACTTC. Residues: CASSPTSGGRYEQYF.

The chain couples TRBV6-5 to TRBJ2-5; no reliable D call. CDR1 is MNHEY, CDR2 SVGAGI, per germline. Trimming took 2 bases from V and 0 from J, leaving 10 bases between them. The CDR3 consists of 15 residues. CDR3 nucleotide sequence: TGTGCCAGCAGTTACGACAAGACGAACCAAGAGACCCAGTACTTC. It yields the protein CASSYDKTNQETQYF.

J is TRBJ2-3 and V is TRBV7-3, with 11 nucleotides matching TRBD2. Germline loops: CDR1 SGHTA, CDR2 FQGTGA. V lost 1 base, J lost 3 bases, and 3 bases stayed unmatched. The CDR3 has 16 residues. CDR3 loop: CASSLNSGGATDTQYF. In nucleotides, the CDR3 is TGTGCCAGCAGCTTAAATAGCGGGGGGGCAACAGATACGCAGTATTTT.

The CDR3 reads CASSRGGPGNTIYF. DNA of the CDR3: TGTGCCAGCAGTAGAGGGGGCCCTGGAAACACCATATATTTT. This chain joins TRBV27 and TRBJ1-3; the match to TRBD1 covers 7 bases. The CDR3 loop spans 14 amino acids. Trimming took 5 bases from V and 2 from J; bases not matched to a gene: 3. Looked up from germline, CDR1 is MNHEY and CDR2 is SMNVEV (reference sequence).